The source of this T cell receptor (beta chain) is a study of shared clonotypes between healthy human individuals. The CDR3 is 19 residues long. In germline, CDR1 is SGHDT, CDR2 YYEEEE. J gave up 5 bases and V 3 bases, and 20 bases lay outside the gene matches. The repertoire was sequenced with immunoSEQ multiplex PCR; TCRdb's copy has only in-frame clones and lacks some. Among about 2.4 million clones listed, roughly nine tenths were seen once. J is TRBJ2-1 and V is TRBV5-6, with 7 nucleotides matching TRBD2. The source of this sequence is a man between 18 and 29 years old in good health. The sample taken for sequencing was naive CD4+ T cells sorted from blood. Documented subset: CD45RA+ positively selected. The CDR3: CASSSGDPGLIASNNEQFF. The CDR3 DNA reads TGTGCCAGCAGCTCCGGCGACCCGGGACTAATAGCGTCTAACAATGAGCAGTTCTTC. The full variable domain, with the rest looked up from reference TRBV5-6 and TRBJ2-1, is DAGVTQSPTHLIKTRGQQVTLRCSPKSGHDTVSWYQQALGQGPQFIFQYYEEEERQRGNFPDRFSGHQFPNYSSELNVNALLLGDSALYLCASSSGDPGLIASNNEQFFGPGTRLTVL.